The rows below give T cell receptor beta chains drawn from one sample of a study of CD8 T cells in Susac syndrome. TCRdb re-called the immunoSEQ multiplex PCR reads through MiXCR, storing one row per CDR3 protein. The sample has around 140,000 distinct CDR3 sequences, around 95% seen once. The material sequenced was CD4+ T cells from PBMCs. The receptors originated from a human donor with multiple sclerosis. Each CDR3 is given with its conserved first and last residue. A D gene is named only where the DNA matches it firmly. Size values are once, few and many counts, or a class for expanded clones, and some rows have none.

J | D | size | length | V | DNA | CDR3
TRBJ2-3 | . | once | 16 | TRBV7-3 | TGTGCCAGCAGCTTATTTGCCCAGGGTAGCACAGATACGCAGTATTTT | CASSLFAQGSTDTQYF
TRBJ2-4 | . | . | 13 | TRBV28 | TGTGCCAGCGTGGGTCGGTTGTTAAACATTCAGTACTTC | CASVGRLLNIQYF
TRBJ1-1 | . | . | 12 | TRBV29-1 | TGCAGCGTTGGAATCCCGGGGACTGAAGCTTTCTTT | CSVGIPGTEAFF
TRBJ2-3 | . | . | 14 | TRBV4-3 | TGCGCCAGCAGCCAAGGAACCTACACAGATACGCAGTATTTT | CASSQGTYTDTQYF
TRBJ2-1 | . | . | 13 | TRBV12-3/TRBV12-4 | TGTGCCAGCAGTCCCTCCGCCCGGGATGAGCAGTTCTTC | CASSPSARDEQFF
TRBJ1-2 | . | . | 15 | TRBV15 | TGTGCCACCAGCAGAGCATTCCTGTTAAACTATGGCTACACCTTC | CATSRAFLLNYGYTF
TRBJ2-6 | . | . | 19 | TRBV7-3 | TGTGCCAGCAGCTTAGCGAGAACGGGACAACTCTCTGGGGCCAACGTCCTGACTTTC | CASSLARTGQLSGANVLTF
TRBJ2-3 | TRBD1 | . | 15 | TRBV24-1 | TGTGCCACCAGGGAAACAGGGGCCGGCACAGATACGCAGTATTTT | CATRETGAGTDTQYF
TRBJ1-2 | TRBD1 | . | 14 | TRBV12-3/TRBV12-4 | TGTGCCAGCACTCTCTCGGGACAGAACTATGGCTACACCTTC | CASTLSGQNYGYTF
TRBJ1-6 | . | . | 14 | TRBV28 | TGTGCCAGCAGTTTTGAACGGAGGAATTCACCCCTCCACTTT | CASSFERRNSPLHF
TRBJ2-5 | . | few | 14 | TRBV29-1 | TGCAGCGTTCAAATACACCCTGGGCAAGAGACCCAGTACTTC | CSVQIHPGQETQYF
TRBJ2-7 | TRBD2 | . | 14 | TRBV10-3 | TGTGCCATCAGTGGGACTAGCGGAGCATGGGGGCAGTACTTC | CAISGTSGAWGQYF
TRBJ2-1 | TRBD2 | . | 17 | TRBV4-3 | TGCGCCAGCAGCCAAGAACTAGCGGGGGGACCACTCAATGAGCAGTTCTTC | CASSQELAGGPLNEQFF
TRBJ2-2 | . | . | 14 | TRBV7-8 | TGTGCCAGCAGCTTAATGAAAGGGACCGGGGAGCTGTTTTTT | CASSLMKGTGELFF
TRBJ2-1 | . | . | 12 | TRBV29-1 | TGCAGCGTTGAAGGAGTCCAGAATGAGCAGTTCTTC | CSVEGVQNEQFF
TRBJ2-1 | TRBD2 | . | 15 | TRBV5-1 | TGCGCCAGCAGCTTCTCCGGGACTACCTACAATGAGCAGTTCTTC | CASSFSGTTYNEQFF
TRBJ2-3 | TRBD2 | . | 14 | TRBV29-1 | TGCAGCGTCGAGGGCCTAGCGGGACTAGATACGCAGTATTTT | CSVEGLAGLDTQYF
TRBJ2-1 | TRBD2 | once | 14 | TRBV6-4 | TGTGCCAGCAGTGTCGGACTAGCTTCGGATGAGCAGTTCTTC | CASSVGLASDEQFF
TRBJ2-1 | TRBD2 | few | 13 | TRBV19 | TGTGCCAGTATACCTAGCGGGAGGGCCGAGCAGTTCTTC | CASIPSGRAEQFF
TRBJ2-7 | . | once | 15 | TRBV6-5 | TGTGCCAGCAGTTATATCGGGGCAGCTACCCGCGAGCAGTACTTC | CASSYIGAATREQYF
TRBJ1-2 | . | . | 12 | TRBV2 | TGTGCCAGCGGCCCCCAGGGTTATGGCTACACCTTC | CASGPQGYGYTF
TRBJ2-3 | . | . | 11 | TRBV12-3/TRBV12-4 | TGTGCCAGCAGTTTAGACGATACGCAGTATTTT | CASSLDDTQYF
TRBJ1-5 | TRBD1 | . | 13 | TRBV3-1 | TGTGCCAGCAGCCCCCCAGGGGGGCAGCCCCAGCATTTT | CASSPPGGQPQHF
TRBJ1-2 | . | . | 14 | TRBV7-3 | TGTGCCAGCAGCTCTACCCCAGGGGCCGGGGGCTACACCTTC | CASSSTPGAGGYTF
TRBJ2-1 | TRBD2 | . | 15 | TRBV15 | TGTGCCACCAGCAGAGATGGGGGAGGGCGAAATGAGCAGTTCTTC | CATSRDGGGRNEQFF
TRBJ2-5 | . | . | 14 | TRBV14 | TGTGCCAGCAGCCTAGCCAGCCTTCAAGAGACCCAGTACTTC | CASSLASLQETQYF
TRBJ1-6 | . | . | 13 | TRBV9 | TGTGCCAGCAACAGTATAGGCAATTCACCCCTCCACTTT | CASNSIGNSPLHF
TRBJ2-5 | . | once | 16 | TRBV28 | TGTGCCAGCAGGACCGGTTCCGGAGGGCCGGGGGAGACCCAGTACTTC | CASRTGSGGPGETQYF
TRBJ2-2 | . | . | 15 | TRBV20-1 | TGCAGTGCTAGACGCGCGGGACTCAACACCGGGGAGCTGTTTTTT | CSARRAGLNTGELFF
TRBJ2-2 | TRBD2 | . | 15 | TRBV27 | TGTGCCAGCAAGACTAGCGGGGGGATGGGAGGGGAGCTGTTTTTT | CASKTSGGMGGELFF